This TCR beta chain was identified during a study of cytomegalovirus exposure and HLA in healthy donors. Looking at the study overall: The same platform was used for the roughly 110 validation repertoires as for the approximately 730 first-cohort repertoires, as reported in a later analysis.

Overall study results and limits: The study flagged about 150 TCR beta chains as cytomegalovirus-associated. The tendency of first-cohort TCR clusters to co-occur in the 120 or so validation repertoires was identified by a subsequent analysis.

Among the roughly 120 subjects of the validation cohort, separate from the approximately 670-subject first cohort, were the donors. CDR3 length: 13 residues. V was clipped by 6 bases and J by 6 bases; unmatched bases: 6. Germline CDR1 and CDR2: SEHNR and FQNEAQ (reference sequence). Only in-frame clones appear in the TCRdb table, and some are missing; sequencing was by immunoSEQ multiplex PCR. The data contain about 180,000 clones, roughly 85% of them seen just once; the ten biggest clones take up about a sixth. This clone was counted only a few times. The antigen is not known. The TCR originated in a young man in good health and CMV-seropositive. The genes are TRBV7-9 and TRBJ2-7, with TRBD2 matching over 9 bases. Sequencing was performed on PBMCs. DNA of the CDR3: TGTGCCAGCAGTTCGGGACTAGCACCCGAGCAGTACTTC. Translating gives CASSSGLAPEQYF.